A selection of T cell receptor beta chains follows, all from one sample in a study of cytomegalovirus exposure and HLA in healthy donors. Some clones are missing from TCRdb's copy, which holds only in-frame ones; the method was immunoSEQ multiplex PCR. The sample table sets out around 25,000 clones. What was sequenced was PBMCs. The receptors derive from a male donor in good health and CMV-seropositive. Each CDR3 is given with its conserved first and last residue. Fields, in order: J gene, D gene, V gene, CDR3 DNA, CDR3 protein. D genes are given only for firm matches.

>TRBJ1-2|-|TRBV10-3
TGTGCCATCAGTGACCATTATGGCTACACCTTC
CAISDHYGYTF
>TRBJ1-4|-|TRBV6-5
TGTGCCAGCAGTTTCCGGGGGAATGAAAAACTGTTTTTT
CASSFRGNEKLFF
>TRBJ1-1|TRBD1|TRBV27
TGTGCCAGCAAACAGGGGGCGAACACTGAAGCTTTCTTT
CASKQGANTEAFF
>TRBJ1-2|TRBD1|TRBV9
TGTGCCAGCAGCGTTTGGGACAGGGAGGGCTATGGCTACACCTTC
CASSVWDREGYGYTF
>TRBJ1-1|TRBD1|TRBV7-9
TGTGCCAGCAGCCCGGGACAGGGGTTGAACACTGAAGCTTTCTTT
CASSPGQGLNTEAFF
>TRBJ1-6|TRBD1|TRBV5-1
TGCGCCAGCAGCGTATCTACAGGGGCGACTTCACCCCTCCACTTT
CASSVSTGATSPLHF
>TRBJ2-1|TRBD2|TRBV18
TGTGCCAGCTCACGCTTCGTAGCGGGGTCGGACAATGAGCAGTTCTTC
CASSRFVAGSDNEQFF
>TRBJ1-1|-|TRBV30
TGTGCCTGGAGTGTACAGCTGAACACTGAAGCTTTCTTT
CAWSVQLNTEAFF
>TRBJ2-5|TRBD2|TRBV6-4
TGTGCCAGCAGTGACACAGCGGGAGGCCAAGAGACCCAGTACTTC
CASSDTAGGQETQYF
>TRBJ1-5|-|TRBV7-2
TGTGCCAGCAGCTTAAATTCCGGGGGGTATAGCAATCAGCCCCAGCATTTT
CASSLNSGGYSNQPQHF
>TRBJ2-5|-|TRBV20-1
TGCAGTGCATTACGAGGTGGGACCCAGTACTTC
CSALRGGTQYF
>TRBJ1-2|-|TRBV11-2
TGTGCCACCACTAATCAGGGCCTGGACTATGGCTACACCTTC
CATTNQGLDYGYTF
>TRBJ1-2|-|TRBV9
TGTGCCAGCAGCAGAGGGGGTGAGGGGATCTATGGCTACACCTTC
CASSRGGEGIYGYTF
>TRBJ2-7|-|TRBV27
TGTGCCAGCAGAGTAGTGGGGGGGCCCTACGAGCAGTACTTC
CASRVVGGPYEQYF
>TRBJ1-1|TRBD1|TRBV13
TGTGCCAGCAGCGCACAGGGGGCTCGGGAAGCTTTCTTT
CASSAQGAREAFF
>TRBJ2-7|-|TRBV27
TGTGCCAGCTCTCGACAGGGTTGGGAGGCCGAGCAGTACTTC
CASSRQGWEAEQYF
>TRBJ2-5|TRBD1|TRBV5-4
TGTGCCAGCACTAAAACAGGGGACGATGAGACCCAGTACTTC
CASTKTGDDETQYF
>TRBJ1-4|-|TRBV25-1
TGTGCCAGTTCCACCCAGGACAGTAATGAAAAACTGTTTTTT
CASSTQDSNEKLFF
>TRBJ1-1|-|TRBV18
TGTGCCAGCTCACCGAGAGGCCCGAACACTGAAGCTTTCTTT
CASSPRGPNTEAFF
>TRBJ2-5|-|TRBV29-1
TGCAGCGTGGACGGCGGGCTTTTAGAGACCCAGTACTTC
CSVDGGLLETQYF
>TRBJ1-2|-|TRBV30
TGTGCCTGGAGAGCGGGGGGGGCTGGCTACACCTTC
CAWRAGGAGYTF
>TRBJ1-2|TRBD1|TRBV20-1
TGCAGTGCTAGCCTAGACAGGGGGCTGACCTTC
CSASLDRGLTF
>TRBJ1-1|TRBD1|TRBV5-1
TGCGCCAGCACAACACGACAGGGTAGCACTGAAGCTTTCTTT
CASTTRQGSTEAFF
>TRBJ1-2|TRBD1|TRBV6-5
TGTGCCAGCAGTTACTATGGACAGGGGGCAATCTATGGCTACACCTTC
CASSYYGQGAIYGYTF
>TRBJ2-7|TRBD1|TRBV7-9
TGTGCCAGCAGCTCCGTATCAGGGGGCATAAGTGTGAACTTC
CASSSVSGGISVNF
>TRBJ2-2|TRBD2|TRBV27
TGTGCCAGCCAAACCGGGACTACCCACACCGGGGAGCTGTTTTTT
CASQTGTTHTGELFF
>TRBJ2-3|TRBD2|TRBV5-1
TGCGCCAGCACCCCAAGGACTAGCGGGGGCACAGATACGCAGTATTTT
CASTPRTSGGTDTQYF
>TRBJ2-5|-|TRBV7-9
TGTGCCAGCAGCGTACGCTGGGCGGGGGCGTACCAAGAGACCCAGTACTTC
CASSVRWAGAYQETQYF
>TRBJ1-5|-|TRBV30
TGTGCCTGGAGTGTACATGGGAGGAATCAGCCCCAGCATTTT
CAWSVHGRNQPQHF
>TRBJ1-1|-|TRBV29-1
TGCAGCGTTGGGAGCTCGGGGAACACTGAAGCTTTCTTT
CSVGSSGNTEAFF
>TRBJ2-1|-|TRBV30
TGTGCCTGGAGTGTACGGGGGGCTAGTGAGCAGTTCTTC
CAWSVRGASEQFF
>TRBJ1-1|-|TRBV7-9
TGTGCCAGCAGCTTAACCCCCGGGACTGAAGCTTTCTTT
CASSLTPGTEAFF
>TRBJ1-3|TRBD1|TRBV30
TGTGCCTTAGACAGGGGCGGAAACACCATATATTTT
CALDRGGNTIYF
>TRBJ2-3|TRBD2|TRBV4-1
TGCGCCAGCAGCCAAGGGCCAAGCGGGGGGCCCACAGATACGCAGTATTTT
CASSQGPSGGPTDTQYF
>TRBJ2-1|-|TRBV30
TGTGCCTGGGGCATCGTACGCAATGAGCAGTTCTTC
CAWGIVRNEQFF